The entry below gives a single TCR beta chain sequence along with its context. As for time point: week 3, after first cycle of checkpoint inhibitor. The sample is drawn from a study of blood T cell dynamics during melanoma immunotherapy. Every bulk PBMC sample received the same 350 ng of DNA. Data came from immunoSEQ multiplex PCR; TCRdb stores just in-frame clones and leaves some out. The repertoire holds a few thousand clones, with roughly 90% as singletons. The CDR3 covers 15 residues. CDR1 LGHNA and CDR2 YNFKEQ come from the germline V gene. Trimming left V 5 bases short and J 1 base short, with 11 bases between.

The TCR sequence derives from a human donor with melanoma. Source: blood, taken from a patient treated with checkpoint blockade. The chain combines TRBV4-2 with TRBJ1-4, with D possibly matching TRBD1 (6 bases). CDR3 loop: CASSTPTGTNEKLFF. In DNA form, the CDR3 reads TGTGCCAGCAGCACCCCGACAGGAACTAATGAAAAACTGTTTTTT.